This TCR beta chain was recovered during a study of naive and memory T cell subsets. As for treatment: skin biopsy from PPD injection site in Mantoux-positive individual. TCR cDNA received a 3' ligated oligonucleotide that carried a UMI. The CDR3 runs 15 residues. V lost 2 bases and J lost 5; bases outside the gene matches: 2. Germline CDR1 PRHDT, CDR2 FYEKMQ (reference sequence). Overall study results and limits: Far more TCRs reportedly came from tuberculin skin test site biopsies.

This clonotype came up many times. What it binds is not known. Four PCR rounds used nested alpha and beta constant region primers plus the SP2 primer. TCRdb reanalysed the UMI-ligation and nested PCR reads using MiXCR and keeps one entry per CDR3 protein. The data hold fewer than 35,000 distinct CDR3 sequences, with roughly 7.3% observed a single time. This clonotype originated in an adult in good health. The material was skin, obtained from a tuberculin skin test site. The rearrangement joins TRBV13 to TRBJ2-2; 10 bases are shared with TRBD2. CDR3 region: CASSLRLAGTGELFF. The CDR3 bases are TGTGCCAGCAGCTTAAGACTAGCGGGTACCGGGGAGCTGTTTTTT.